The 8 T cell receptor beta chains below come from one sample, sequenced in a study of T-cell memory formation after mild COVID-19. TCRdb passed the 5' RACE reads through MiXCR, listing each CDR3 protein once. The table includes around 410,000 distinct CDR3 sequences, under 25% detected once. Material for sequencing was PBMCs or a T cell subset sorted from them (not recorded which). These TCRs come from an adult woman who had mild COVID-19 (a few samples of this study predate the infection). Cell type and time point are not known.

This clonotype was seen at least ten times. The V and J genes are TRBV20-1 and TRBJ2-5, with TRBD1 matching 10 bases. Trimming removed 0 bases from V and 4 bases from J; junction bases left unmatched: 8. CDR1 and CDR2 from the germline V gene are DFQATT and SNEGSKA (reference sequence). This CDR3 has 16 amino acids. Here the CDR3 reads CSARDPGTGDAETQYF. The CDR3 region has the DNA TGCAGTGCTAGAGATCCCGGGACAGGGGACGCAGAGACCCAGTACTTC.

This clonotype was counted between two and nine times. The CDR3 nucleotides are TGTGCCAGATTCGGGACTAGCGGGGAGTGCGAGCAGTACTTC. Its protein is CARFGTSGECEQYF. The V call is TRBV2, the J call TRBJ2-7; 13 bases map to TRBD2. Germline V gene data show CDR1 as SNHLY and CDR2 as FYNNEI. The V and J ends lost 9 bases and 6 bases, in that order; junction bases with no gene match: 8. The CDR3 is made up of 14 amino acids.

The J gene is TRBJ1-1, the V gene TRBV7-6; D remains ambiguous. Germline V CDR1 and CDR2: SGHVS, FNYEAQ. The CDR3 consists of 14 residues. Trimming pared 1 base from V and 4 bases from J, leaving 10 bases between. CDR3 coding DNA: TGTGCCAGCAGCTTAGGGACGAGTGCCACTGAAGCTTTCTTT. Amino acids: CASSLGTSATEAFF.

The CDR3 coding sequence is TGTGCCACCAGCGCTAGCGGGAGAAGTTACAATGAGCAGTTCTTC. The encoded protein is CATSASGRSYNEQFF. V is TRBV15 and J is TRBJ2-1; 10 bases align to TRBD2. This CDR3 comprises 15 residues. V lost 5 bases, J lost 4 bases, and 5 bases stayed unmatched. The germline CDR1 and CDR2 sequences are LNHNV and YYDKDF (reference sequence). Supplemented by reference TRBV15 and TRBJ2-1, the full variable domain reads DAMVIQNPRYQVTQFGKPVTLSCSQTLNHNVMYWYQQKSSQAPKLLFHYYDKDFNNEADTPDNFQSRRPNTSFCFLDIRSPGLGDTAMYLCATSASGRSYNEQFFGPGTRLTVL.

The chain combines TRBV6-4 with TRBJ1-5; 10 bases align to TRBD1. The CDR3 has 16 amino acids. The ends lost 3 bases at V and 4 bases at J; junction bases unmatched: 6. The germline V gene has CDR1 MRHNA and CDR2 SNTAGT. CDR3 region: CASSDDRGLGNQPQHF. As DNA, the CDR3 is TGTGCCAGCAGTGATGACAGGGGGCTAGGGAATCAGCCCCAGCATTTT.

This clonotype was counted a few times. This CDR3 reads CASSEEGLRMGEQFF. The CDR3 coding sequence is TGTGCCAGCAGTGAAGAGGGACTAAGGATGGGTGAGCAGTTCTTC. V and J are TRBV2 and TRBJ2-1, with 7 bases fitting TRBD2. The CDR3 is made up of 15 amino acids. The V segment lost 1 base and the J segment 9 bases; nucleotides outside the gene matches: 9. The germline CDR1 and CDR2 sequences are SNHLY and FYNNEI.

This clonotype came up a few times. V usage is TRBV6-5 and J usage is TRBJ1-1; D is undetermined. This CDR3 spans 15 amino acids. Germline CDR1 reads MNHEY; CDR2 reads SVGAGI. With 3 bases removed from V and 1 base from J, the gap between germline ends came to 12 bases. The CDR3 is CASSYSFRRNTEAFF. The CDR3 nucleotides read TGTGCCAGCAGTTATAGTTTCCGCAGGAACACTGAAGCTTTCTTT.

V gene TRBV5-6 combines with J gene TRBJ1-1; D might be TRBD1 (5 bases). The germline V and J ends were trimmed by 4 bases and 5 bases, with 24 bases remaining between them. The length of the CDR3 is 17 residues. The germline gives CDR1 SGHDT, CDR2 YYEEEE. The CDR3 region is CASSDTAGRVGFTEAFF. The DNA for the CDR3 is TGTGCCAGCAGCGATACCGCGGGCAGGGTAGGTTTTACTGAAGCTTTCTTT. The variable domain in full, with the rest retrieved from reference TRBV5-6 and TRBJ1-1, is DAGVTQSPTHLIKTRGQQVTLRCSPKSGHDTVSWYQQALGQGPQFIFQYYEEEERQRGNFPDRFSGHQFPNYSSELNVNALLLGDSALYLCASSDTAGRVGFTEAFFGQGTRLTVV.